These 2 T cell receptor beta chains originate from one sample sequenced in a study of response to subunit inactivated influenza vaccine. One entry per CDR3 protein, called by TCRdb with MiXCR from the RT-PCR reads. The data show around 580,000 distinct CDR3 sequences, with approximately 12% seen just once and more than 8.5% held by the top ten. The source was PBMCs from blood, collected on the day of vaccination. The receptor source for this set is a middle-aged man who received an inactivated influenza vaccine.

The chain is built from TRBV4-3 and TRBJ2-5; D perhaps matches TRBD2 (6 bases). V was pared by 1 base and J by 5 bases, with 14 bases between. The CDR3 contains 15 residues. Germline V gene lookup returns CDR1 LGHNA and CDR2 YSLEER. CDR3 DNA sequence: TGCGCCAGCAGCCAAGTCGGGACTCCTCTGGAGACCCAGTACTTC. Protein sequence: CASSQVGTPLETQYF.

This clonotype was seen a handful of times. This chain links TRBV2 with TRBJ2-2; the D is unclear. The length of the CDR3 is 14 residues. Germline V CDR1 and CDR2: SNHLY, FYNNEI. V dropped 7 bases and J dropped 3 bases, with 12 bases sitting between them. The CDR3 coding sequence is TGTGCCAGCAATGGGTCCCCGTACACCGGGGAGCTGTTTTTT. This encodes CASNGSPYTGELFF.